These 21 T cell receptor beta chains originate from one sample sequenced in a study of identical twins. TCRdb analysed the 5' RACE reads with MiXCR anew, one entry per CDR3 protein. The sample carries 500,000 to 650,000 distinct CDR3 sequences, 7.1% recorded once. These same data were also listed under a study on yellow fever vaccine responses in identical twins.

Sequences were obtained from PBMCs. All receptors come from a woman between 18 and 30 years old in good health.

The V call is TRBV4-1, the J call TRBJ1-1; no firm D call. V shed 4 bases and J shed 2 bases, with 11 bases lying between them. The CDR3 consists of 14 residues. Germline loops: CDR1 MGHRA, CDR2 YSYEKL. This CDR3 is CASSPGPSNTEAFF. Written as DNA, the CDR3 is TGCGCCAGCAGCCCAGGACCCTCAAACACTGAAGCTTTCTTT.

In this sample, this clonotype turned up many times. The rearrangement links TRBV7-9 to TRBJ1-2; unclear D gene. The germline CDR1 and CDR2 sequences are SEHNR and FQNEAQ (reference sequence). The CDR3 is made up of 12 amino acids. V was trimmed by 3 bases and J by 6 bases, leaving 8 bases between them. CDR3 nucleotide sequence: TGTGCCAGCAGCTTGGCTATCAATGGCTACACCTTC. This gives the protein CASSLAINGYTF.

Of note for this clonotype: A read error is likely, as this CDR3 ends without the conserved phenylalanine or tryptophan. V usage is TRBV12-3 or TRBV12-4 and J usage is TRBJ2-7; tentative D call: TRBD1 (5 bases). Trimming cost V 0 bases and J 3 bases, with 12 bases left between them. CDR3 length: 15 residues. Here the CDR3 DNA reads TGTGCCAGCAGTTTAGCCTGGGGCAAGAACTACGAGCAGTACTAC. Encoded protein: CASSLAWGKNYEQYY.

This chain joins TRBV7-2 and TRBJ2-3; TRBD2 agrees at 13 bases. With 5 bases clipped from V and 5 bases from J, the junction kept 7 bases outside the gene matches. The germline V gene has CDR1 SGHTA and CDR2 FQGNSA. This CDR3 has 16 residues. CDR3 bases: TGTGCCAGCAGCCAACTAGCGGGAGGGGGTAAAGATACGCAGTATTTT. It codes for CASSQLAGGGKDTQYF.

A few counts support this clonotype. The V call is TRBV6-1, the J call TRBJ2-7, with D perhaps matching TRBD1 (6 bases). This CDR3 has 15 amino acids. The germline V gene has CDR1 MNHNS and CDR2 SASEGT. The V gene lost 6 bases and the J gene lost 4 bases, with 19 bases spanning the gap. The CDR3, as DNA: TGTGCCAGCAGCAAGGCGCCGGACAGACAGTACGAGCAGTACTTC. It is translated as CASSKAPDRQYEQYF.

This clonotype was found many times. The V gene is TRBV29-1, the J gene TRBJ1-2, with D tentatively TRBD1 (6 bases). The CDR3 sequence is 15 residues long. The ends were cut back, 1 base at V and 1 base at J, with 13 bases in the middle. Germline V gene sequence: CDR1 SQVTM, CDR2 ANQGSEA. The CDR3 spells CSVEANGGINYGYTF. The CDR3 bases are TGCAGCGTTGAAGCCAACGGGGGCATTAACTATGGCTACACCTTC.

This clonotype was detected a few times. V usage is TRBV10-3 and J usage is TRBJ2-1; D is uncertain. Germline CDR1 is ENHRY and CDR2 is SYGVKD. V lost 4 bases and J 5 bases, leaving 9 bases between the germline ends. The CDR3 has 13 amino acids. CDR3 coding DNA: TGTGCCATCAGTGTAGATCAGAACAATGAGCAGTTCTTC. Its translation is CAISVDQNNEQFF.

This clonotype was detected only a few times. The chain joins TRBV28 to TRBJ2-5; no clear D gene. Trimming took 2 bases from V and 2 from J, leaving 15 bases between them. The germline gives CDR1 MDHEN, CDR2 SYDVKM. The CDR3 has 16 residues. The chain's CDR3 is CASSLPGSATQETQYF. CDR3 bases: TGTGCCAGCAGTTTACCCGGTTCGGCAACTCAAGAGACCCAGTACTTC.

The rearrangement joins TRBV27 to TRBJ2-7; no definite D call. The CDR3 runs to 13 residues. Germline CDR1 and CDR2: MNHEY and SMNVEV (reference sequence). V was shortened by 6 bases and J by 3 bases, with 12 bases between the two germline ends. The DNA for the CDR3 is TGTGCCAGCAGATCAGCTTTGCTCTACGAGCAGTACTTC. Protein product: CASRSALLYEQYF.

The chain is built from TRBV7-9 and TRBJ2-7; D is possibly TRBD2 (5 bases). The CDR3 has 14 amino acids. V was pared by 4 bases and J by 3 bases, with 13 bases between. The germline gives CDR1 SEHNR, CDR2 FQNEAQ (reference sequence). This CDR3 reads CASSSRTEDYEQYV. CDR3 bases: TGTGCCAGCAGCTCGAGGACGGAGGACTACGAGCAGTACGTC.

The sample holds many counts of this clonotype. The J gene is TRBJ1-5, the V gene TRBV4-1; D is unresolved. The CDR3 is 15 amino acids. CDR1 is MGHRA, CDR2 YSYEKL, per germline. Trimming left V 1 base short and J 7 bases short, with 14 bases between. CDR3 sequence (DNA): TGCGCCAGCAGCCAAGTCACCTCGGACGGGCAGCCCCAGCATTTT. Translating gives CASSQVTSDGQPQHF.

This clonotype has a count of ten or more. The chain links TRBV6-2 or TRBV6-3 to TRBJ1-1, with TRBD1 as a possible D gene (5 bases). Germline CDR1 is MNHEY and CDR2 is SVGEGT. V was cut by 6 bases and J by 1 base, with 9 bases left in between. CDR3 length equals 13 residues. Here the CDR3 reads CASSREGNTEAFF. DNA for the CDR3: TGTGCCAGCAGCAGGGAGGGGAACACTGAAGCTTTCTTT.

This clonotype was seen a handful of times. The chain couples TRBV2 to TRBJ1-5; 9 bases line up with TRBD1. Germline values: CDR1 SNHLY, CDR2 FYNNEI. The CDR3 has 14 residues. The ends lost 6 bases at V and 4 bases at J; junction bases unmatched: 4. The CDR3 nucleotides are TGTGCCAGCAGAAGGGACAGGGAGAATCAGCCCCAGCATTTT. Translating gives CASRRDRENQPQHF.

The sample holds a few counts of this clonotype. V usage is TRBV7-2 and J usage is TRBJ1-5; TRBD1 is a possible D gene (6 bases). The CDR3 is 17 residues long. Germline assignment: CDR1 SGHTA and CDR2 FQGNSA. Trimming took 4 bases from V and 6 from J, leaving 22 bases between them. The CDR3 spells CASSSDGGQVRSQPQHF. CDR3 nucleotide sequence: TGTGCCAGCAGCTCCGATGGGGGGCAGGTTCGCAGTCAGCCCCAGCATTTT.

This clonotype was detected only a few times. The chain combines TRBV11-1 with TRBJ2-4; no firm D call. Trimming stripped 1 base from V and 2 bases from J, with 24 bases between. The CDR3 extends over 20 amino acids. Germline CDR1 is SGHAT and CDR2 is FQDESV (reference sequence). The CDR3 protein is CASSLGVVSLGVIPKNIQYF. The CDR3 DNA reads as TGTGCCAGCAGCTTAGGAGTGGTTAGCCTGGGCGTAATTCCCAAAAACATTCAGTACTTC.

This clonotype has just a few counts. V and J are TRBV5-1 and TRBJ1-1, with D unresolved. V was cut by 0 bases and J by 4 bases, with 10 bases left in between. Looked up from germline, CDR1 is SGHRS and CDR2 is YFSETQ. This CDR3 comprises 14 residues. CDR3 in DNA: TGCGCCAGCAGCTTGGGTCGCATTGGCACTGAAGCTTTCTTT. Translated, it gives CASSLGRIGTEAFF.

This chain connects TRBV18 to TRBJ1-4; a possible D gene is TRBD1 (6 bases). The CDR3 length is 18 residues. The ends were cut back, 0 bases at V and 2 bases at J, with 16 bases in the middle. CDR1 and CDR2 from the germline V gene are KGHSH and LQKENI. CDR3 protein: CASSPPSQGIMTNEKLFF. The CDR3 coding sequence is TGTGCCAGCTCACCACCTTCCCAGGGGATCATGACTAATGAAAAACTGTTTTTT.

V gene TRBV3-1 combines with J gene TRBJ2-1; D possibly corresponds to TRBD1 (5 bases). Deletions cut 4 bases from V and 0 bases from J, with 19 bases between. Germline CDR1 LGHDT, CDR2 YNNKEL (reference sequence). This CDR3 has 18 amino acids. This chain's CDR3 is CASSRASRAANSYNEQFF. Written as DNA, the CDR3 is TGTGCCAGCAGCCGGGCCTCCAGGGCTGCGAACTCCTACAATGAGCAGTTCTTC.

The chain is built from TRBV4-1 and TRBJ1-2, with 10 positions matching TRBD1. Germline CDR1 is MGHRA and CDR2 is YSYEKL. V was pared by 3 bases and J by 7 bases, with 11 bases of the junction left unmatched. The CDR3 is 16 residues long. The CDR3 sequence is CASSQAATGGKSGYTF. The CDR3 region has the DNA TGCGCCAGCAGCCAGGCCGCGACAGGGGGCAAAAGTGGCTACACCTTC.

This clonotype occurred a few times. The V gene is TRBV12-3 or TRBV12-4, the J gene TRBJ1-2, with a weak D call TRBD1 (6 bases). Trimming shortened V by 5 bases and J by 7 bases, and 17 bases separated the two germline ends. This CDR3 comprises 14 residues. CDR3 nucleotides: TGTGCCAGCAGTCCCGAAGAGGGGGATTTTGGCTACACCTTC. Translated, it gives CASSPEEGDFGYTF.

The chain links TRBV7-9 to TRBJ1-4; a weak D match, TRBD1 (6 bases). Trimming removed 5 bases at V and 2 bases at J, with 12 bases between. CDR1 is SEHNR, CDR2 FQNEAQ, per germline (reference sequence). This CDR3 is built from 15 residues. The CDR3, as DNA: TGTGCCAGCAGCGGAAACAGGGAGACTAATGAAAAACTGTTTTTT. Translated: CASSGNRETNEKLFF. Variable domain in full (rest from reference TRBV7-9 and TRBJ1-4): DTGVSQNPRHKITKRGQNVTFRCDPISEHNRLYWYRQTLGQGPEFLTYFQNEAQLEKSRLLSDRFSAERPKGSFSTLEIQRTEQGDSAMYLCASSGNRETNEKLFFGSGTQLSVL.